The 24 T cell receptor beta chains given below trace back to one sample, sequenced in a study of metastatic and nonmetastatic thyroid tumors (TCRdb year 2020). Library preparation employed PCR. The reads were generated on an Illumina HiSeq 4000. The raw public reads went through TCRdb reprocessing: fastp at Q25, MiXCR clone calling, in-frame beta chains kept. The sample table holds about 92,000 clones, of which about 15% were seen once. Roughly 3.6% of the sample lies in the top ten. None of the patients had been given any treatment before thyroid surgery. The source material was blood. All receptors come from a female donor with papillary thyroid cancer or a benign thyroid nodule (not recorded which). Some clones in this sample may be carry-over from other donors' samples.

This clone appeared a few times. It may be a read error: a sequence one base away is much more abundant. The chain uses TRBV12-3 or TRBV12-4 and TRBJ2-3, with D hard to call. The CDR3 totals 11 residues. CDR3: CAISLSHTQYF. The CDR3 DNA is TGTGCCATCAGTTTAAGCCATACGCAGTATTTT.

The chain employs TRBV19 and TRBJ1-5; possible D gene TRBD1, 6 bases. The ends were cut back, 8 bases at V and 0 bases at J, with 20 bases in the middle. Germline V gives CDR1 LNHDA, CDR2 SQIVND (reference sequence). The CDR3 totals 17 residues. This chain's CDR3 is CASAGLDRWGSNQPQHF. In nucleotides, the CDR3 is TGTGCCAGTGCGGGACTTGACAGGTGGGGTAGCAATCAGCCCCAGCATTTT.

This clone was seen at least ten times. Other nucleotide sequences in the sample specify the same CDR3. The V gene is TRBV18, the J gene TRBJ2-3; TRBD2 aligns across 7 bases. The CDR3 runs to 15 residues. Losses at the gene ends were 3 bases for V and 1 base for J; bases not matched to a gene: 4. Germline CDR1 KGHSH, CDR2 LQKENI. The DNA of the CDR3 is TGTGCCAGCTCACCGAGGGGAGGGGGCACAGATACGCAGTATTTT. Translating it yields CASSPRGGGTDTQYF. Variable domain in full (rest from reference TRBV18 and TRBJ2-3): NAGVMQNPRHLVRRRGQEARLRCSPMKGHSHVYWYRQLPEEGLKFMVYLQKENIIDESGMPKERFSAEFPKEGPSILRIQQVVRGDSAAYFCASSPRGGGTDTQYFGPGTRLTVL.

The sample holds a few counts of this clone. This may stem from a read error, because a much larger clone lies one nucleotide away. The chain combines TRBV7-8 with TRBJ1-5; no clear D. Looked up from germline, CDR1 is SGHVS and CDR2 is FQNEAQ. With 1 base removed from V and 10 bases from J, the gap between germline ends came to 8 bases. The length of the CDR3 is 12 residues. The CDR3 DNA reads as TGTGCCAGCAGCTTAGATGGGCATCCCCAGCATTTT. It codes for CASSLDGHPQHF. Filled out from reference TRBV7-8 and TRBJ1-5, the complete variable domain reads GAGVSQSPRYKVAKRGQDVALRCDPISGHVSLFWYQQALGQGPEFLTYFQNEAQLDKSGLPSDRFFAERPEGSVSTLKIQRTQQEDSAVYLCASSLDGHPQHFGDGTRLSIL.

This chain joins TRBV11-1 and TRBJ1-1, with 7 bases identical to TRBD1. The CDR3 spans 17 residues. The ends lost 5 bases at V and 1 base at J; junction bases unmatched: 13. Germline CDR1 SGHAT, CDR2 FQDESV (reference sequence). The CDR3 nucleotides read TGTGCCAGCAGCCTAGGTTCGACGACAGGGCGGAACACTGAAGCTTTCTTT. Its protein product is CASSLGSTTGRNTEAFF.

This clone has only a few counts. The germline gene is not matched at one end of the junction; a read error may be the cause. The V call is TRBV29-1, the J call TRBJ2-1; D may be TRBD1 (5 bases). Germline loops: CDR1 SQVTM, CDR2 ANQGSEA. CDR3 size: 14 residues. The CDR3 here is CSTTDESSYNEQSF. CDR3 in DNA: TGCAGCACGACAGACGAGTCCTCCTACAATGAGCAGTCCTTC.

Ten or more counts support this clone. The chain has TRBV2 and TRBJ1-5, with D possibly matching TRBD1 (6 bases). With 4 bases removed from V and 2 bases from J, the gap between germline ends came to 15 bases. The CDR3 is 16 residues long. CDR1 and CDR2 (germline): SNHLY, FYNNEI. The CDR3 loop reads CASSVRGARGNQPQHF. In DNA, the CDR3 is TGTGCCAGCAGTGTGCGGGGGGCGAGGGGCAATCAGCCCCAGCATTTT.

This clone was seen a handful of times. The chain couples TRBV9 to TRBJ2-5, with unresolved D. The V end lost 0 bases, the J end lost 4 bases, and 10 bases lay between the germline ends. The CDR3 is 14 residues long. Per germline, CDR1 SGDLS and CDR2 YYNGEE. CDR3 nucleotide sequence: TGTGCCAGCAGCGTAGGAAATCCGGGAGAGACCCAGTACTTC. Translation: CASSVGNPGETQYF.

In its sample, this clone was seen many times. CDR3 sequence: CASSAQGSSGNTIYF. The CDR3 DNA reads TGTGCCAGCAGCGCGCAGGGGTCCTCTGGAAACACCATATATTTT. The chain employs TRBV9 and TRBJ1-3; D might be TRBD1 (6 bases). V was clipped by 3 bases and J by 0 bases, with 10 bases between them. CDR3 size: 15 residues. Germline CDR1 SGDLS, CDR2 YYNGEE. Based on the CDR3 plus reference TRBV9 and TRBJ1-3, the full variable domain is DSGVTQTPKHLITATGQRVTLRCSPRSGDLSVYWYQQSLDQGLQFLIQYYNGEERAKGNILERFSAQQFPDLHSELNLSSLELGDSALYFCASSAQGSSGNTIYFGEGSWLTVV.

As for this clone: At one boundary the junction diverges from the germline segment, which might be a read error. The V and J genes are TRBV7-9 and TRBJ2-2, with D possibly matching TRBD1 (7 bases). Germline loops: CDR1 SEHNR, CDR2 FQNEAQ (reference sequence). The CDR3 spans 15 residues. In nucleotides, the CDR3 is TGTGCCAGCAGGGCGGGACAGTCGAACACCGGGGAGCTGTCTTTT. It translates to CASRAGQSNTGELSF.

The chain employs TRBV27 and TRBJ2-3; TRBD2 agrees at 12 bases. CDR3 length equals 17 residues. Germline V lookup: CDR1 MNHEY, CDR2 SMNVEV (reference sequence). With 3 bases clipped from V and 4 bases from J, the junction kept 8 bases outside the gene matches. In DNA, the CDR3 is TGTGCCAGCAGTTTTGGCCTAGCGGGAGGGGGACCAGATACGCAGTATTTT. Its translation: CASSFGLAGGGPDTQYF.

This clone was counted between two and nine times. This may be a read error, as it is one base from a much larger clone. The CDR3 reads CASIQGYQPQHF. The CDR3 DNA sequence: TGTGCCAGCATCCAGGGTTACCAGCCCCAGCATTTT. The chain joins TRBV12-3 or TRBV12-4 to TRBJ1-5; D possibly corresponds to TRBD1 (5 bases). The CDR3 has 12 amino acids. V lost 7 bases to trimming and J lost 7 bases, with 11 bases between them.

Regarding this clone: This may come from a read error, since a much larger clone is one base off. The chain combines TRBV3-1 with TRBJ2-1; 8 nucleotides line up with TRBD2. Unmatched junction bases numbered 10, after V lost 3 bases and J lost 9 bases. Germline V CDR1 and CDR2: LGHDT, YNNKEL (reference sequence). The CDR3 consists of 15 residues. This CDR3 reads CASSQRGTRGGEQFF. The CDR3 DNA reads as TGTGCCAGCAGCCAGCGGGGGACTAGAGGGGGTGAGCAGTTCTTC.

This clone has more than one count but fewer than ten. With a much larger clone just one base away, this may be a read error. This sample also contains other DNA sequences that code for the same CDR3. CDR3: CASSPLAGAEYNEQFF. The CDR3 DNA reads as TGTGCCAGCAGCCCCCTCGCAGGGGCTGAGTATAATGAGCAGTTCTTC. V usage is TRBV14 and J usage is TRBJ2-1; weak D call: TRBD1 (6 bases). The CDR3 consists of 16 residues. CDR1 and CDR2 from the germline V gene are SGHDN and FVKESK. Trimming pared 4 bases from V and 7 bases from J, leaving 20 bases between.

Many counts were recorded for this clone. V is TRBV7-9 and J is TRBJ1-1; 8 bases are shared with TRBD1. This CDR3 contains 15 residues. Germline trimming cut 0 bases from V and 6 bases from J; bases unmatched to any gene: 6. Germline V gene data show CDR1 as SEHNR and CDR2 as FQNEAQ (reference sequence). The CDR3 loop is CASSLARQGTAEAFF. The CDR3, as DNA: TGTGCCAGCAGCTTAGCGCGACAGGGGACCGCTGAAGCTTTCTTT.

V is TRBV6-2 or TRBV6-3 and J is TRBJ2-2, with 9 bases identical to TRBD1. Germline CDR1 reads MNHEY; CDR2 reads SVGEGT. The CDR3 sequence is 16 residues long. V was pared by 4 bases and J by 9 bases, with 12 bases of the junction left unmatched. The CDR3 nucleotides are TGTGCCAGCAGTTCCCCCGGGACAGGGAAGGCAAGGGAGCTGTTTTTT. Amino acids: CASSSPGTGKARELFF.

The rearrangement uses TRBV4-1 and TRBJ2-7, with 7 bases lining up with TRBD2. The ends lost 3 bases at V and 4 bases at J; junction bases unmatched: 9. The germline CDR1 and CDR2 sequences are MGHRA and YSYEKL. The CDR3 is 15 residues long. The CDR3 region is CASSHTLAVEYEQYF. CDR3 bases: TGCGCCAGCAGCCATACTCTAGCGGTGGAATACGAGCAGTACTTC.

This clone was seen repeatedly, ten times or more. This sample also contains other DNA sequences that code for the same CDR3. The chain links TRBV27 to TRBJ2-7; 16 bases are shared with TRBD2. This CDR3 contains 18 residues. CDR1 is MNHEY and CDR2 is SMNVEV in the germline V gene (reference sequence). Losses at the gene ends were 4 bases for V and 4 bases for J; bases not matched to a gene: 10. The CDR3 loop reads CASSSPPGLAGGLYEQYF. DNA for the CDR3: TGTGCCAGCAGTTCACCCCCGGGACTAGCGGGGGGGCTGTACGAGCAGTACTTC.

This clone was recorded a few times. A much larger clone is a single base away; this may be a read error. The rearrangement uses TRBV10-2 and TRBJ1-1, with D maybe TRBD1 (5 bases). This CDR3 is built from 13 residues. Germline V gene sequence: CDR1 WSHSY, CDR2 SAAADI. The CDR3 reads CSSGGDSNTEAFF. The DNA for the CDR3 is TGCTCCAGCGGGGGGGACTCGAACACTGAAGCTTTCTTT.

This clone was found a few times. The chain recombines TRBV2 with TRBJ1-1; 9 bases are shared with TRBD1. V shed 5 bases, J shed 4 bases, and the junction held 5 bases outside the gene matches. From germline, CDR1 is SNHLY and CDR2 FYNNEI. This CDR3 is 14 amino acids long. The CDR3 nucleotides read TGTGCCAGCAGTCTCACAGGGGGCGGCACTGAAGCTTTCTTT. This translates into CASSLTGGGTEAFF.

This clone was recorded at least ten times. The gene calls are TRBV5-1 and TRBJ1-1, with D perhaps TRBD1 (5 bases). The V and J ends lost 0 bases and 0 bases respectively, with 15 bases between them. Per the germline V gene, CDR1 is SGHRS and CDR2 is YFSETQ. The CDR3 is made up of 17 amino acids. CDR3 nucleotide sequence: TGCGCCAGCAGCTTGGGTATTCGGAGGGGCTTGAACACTGAAGCTTTCTTT. Its translation: CASSLGIRRGLNTEAFF.

This clone was seen ten or more times. The CDR3 sequence: CAWSRGGYEENSPLHF. In nucleotides, the CDR3 is TGTGCCTGGAGTAGGGGGGGCTACGAGGAAAATTCACCCCTCCACTTT. The chain recombines TRBV30 with TRBJ1-6, with D perhaps TRBD1 (6 bases). The CDR3 sequence is 16 residues long. The V gene's germline CDR1 is GTSNPN and CDR2 SVGIG (reference sequence). Between the trimmed V and J ends, which lost 2 bases and 7 bases, there was a span of 18 bases.

This clone has just a few counts. A read error is possible here, since a much larger clone lies one base away. The chain carries TRBV24-1 and TRBJ2-3; 7 nucleotides agree with TRBD2. The ends lost 5 bases at V and 6 bases at J; junction bases unmatched: 13. The CDR3 is made up of 16 amino acids. The germline CDR1 and CDR2 sequences are KGHDR and SFDVKD. CDR3 amino acids: CATSGLAVPNEDTQYF. The CDR3 region has the DNA TGTGCCACCAGTGGCCTAGCGGTCCCCAATGAGGATACGCAGTATTTT.

This clone was seen repeatedly, ten times or more. V gene TRBV9 combines with J gene TRBJ1-2; unclear D gene. Trimming shortened V by 4 bases and J by 8 bases, and 21 bases separated the two germline ends. Germline CDR1 and CDR2: SGDLS and YYNGEE. The CDR3 is made up of 15 amino acids. The CDR3 sequence is CASSPQWTPWTGYTF. The CDR3 DNA sequence: TGTGCCAGCAGCCCCCAATGGACTCCCTGGACGGGCTACACCTTC. Variable domain in full (rest from reference TRBV9 and TRBJ1-2): DSGVTQTPKHLITATGQRVTLRCSPRSGDLSVYWYQQSLDQGLQFLIQYYNGEERAKGNILERFSAQQFPDLHSELNLSSLELGDSALYFCASSPQWTPWTGYTFGSGTRLTVV.